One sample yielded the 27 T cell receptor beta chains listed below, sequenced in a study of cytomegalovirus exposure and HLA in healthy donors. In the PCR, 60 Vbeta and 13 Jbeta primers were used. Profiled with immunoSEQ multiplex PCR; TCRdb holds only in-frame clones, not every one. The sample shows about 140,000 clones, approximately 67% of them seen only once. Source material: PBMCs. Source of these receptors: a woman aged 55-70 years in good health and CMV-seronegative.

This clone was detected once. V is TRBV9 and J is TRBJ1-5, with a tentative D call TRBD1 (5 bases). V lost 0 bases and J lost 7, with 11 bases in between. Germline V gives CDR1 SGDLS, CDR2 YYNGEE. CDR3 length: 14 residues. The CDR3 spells CASSVGDYFQPQHF. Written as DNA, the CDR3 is TGTGCCAGCAGCGTAGGGGACTATTTCCAGCCCCAGCATTTT. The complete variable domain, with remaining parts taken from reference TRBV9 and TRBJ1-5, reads DSGVTQTPKHLITATGQRVTLRCSPRSGDLSVYWYQQSLDQGLQFLIQYYNGEERAKGNILERFSAQQFPDLHSELNLSSLELGDSALYFCASSVGDYFQPQHFGDGTRLSIL.

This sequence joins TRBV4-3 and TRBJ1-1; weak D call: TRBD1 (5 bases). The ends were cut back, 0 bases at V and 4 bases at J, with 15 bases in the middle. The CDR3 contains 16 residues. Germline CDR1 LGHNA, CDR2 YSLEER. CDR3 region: CASSQEAQGRLTEAFF. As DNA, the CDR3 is TGCGCCAGCAGCCAAGAGGCCCAGGGAAGGCTCACTGAAGCTTTCTTT.

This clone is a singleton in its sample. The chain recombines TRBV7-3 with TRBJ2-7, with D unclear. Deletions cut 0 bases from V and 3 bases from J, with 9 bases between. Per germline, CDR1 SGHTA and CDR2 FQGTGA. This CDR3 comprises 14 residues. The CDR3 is CASSLTGASYEQYF. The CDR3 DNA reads TGTGCCAGCAGCTTAACGGGCGCAAGCTACGAGCAGTACTTC.

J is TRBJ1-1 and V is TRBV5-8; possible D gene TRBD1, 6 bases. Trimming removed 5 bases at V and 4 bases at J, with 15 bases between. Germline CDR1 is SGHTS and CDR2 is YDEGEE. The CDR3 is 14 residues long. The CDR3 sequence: CASRWRGGSTEAFF. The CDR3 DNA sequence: TGTGCCAGCAGGTGGAGGGGGGGGAGCACTGAAGCTTTCTTT.

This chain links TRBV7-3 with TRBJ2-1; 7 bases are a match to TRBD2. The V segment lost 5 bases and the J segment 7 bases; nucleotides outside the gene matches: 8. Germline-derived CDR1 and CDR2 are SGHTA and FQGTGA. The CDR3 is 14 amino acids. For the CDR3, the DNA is TGTGCCAGCAGCCCTCGGACTAGTTGGAATGAGCAGTTCTTC. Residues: CASSPRTSWNEQFF.

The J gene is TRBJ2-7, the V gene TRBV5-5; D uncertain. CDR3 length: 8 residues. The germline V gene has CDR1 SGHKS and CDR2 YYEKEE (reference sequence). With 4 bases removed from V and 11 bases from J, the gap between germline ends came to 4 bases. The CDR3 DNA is TGTGCCAGCAGCCAGAAGTACTTC. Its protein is CASSQKYF.

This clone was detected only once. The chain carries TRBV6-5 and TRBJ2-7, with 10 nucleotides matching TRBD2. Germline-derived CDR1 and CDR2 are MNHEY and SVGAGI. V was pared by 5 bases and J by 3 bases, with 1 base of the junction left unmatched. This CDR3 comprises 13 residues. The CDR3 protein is CASSEREGYEQYF. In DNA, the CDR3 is TGTGCCAGCAGTGAGCGGGAGGGCTACGAGCAGTACTTC.

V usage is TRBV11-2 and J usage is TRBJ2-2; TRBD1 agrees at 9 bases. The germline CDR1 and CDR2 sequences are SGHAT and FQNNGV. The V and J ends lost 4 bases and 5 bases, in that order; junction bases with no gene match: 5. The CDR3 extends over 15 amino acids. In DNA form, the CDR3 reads TGTGCCAGCAGCTCCCGGACAGGGGTGACCGGGGAGCTGTTTTTT. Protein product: CASSSRTGVTGELFF.

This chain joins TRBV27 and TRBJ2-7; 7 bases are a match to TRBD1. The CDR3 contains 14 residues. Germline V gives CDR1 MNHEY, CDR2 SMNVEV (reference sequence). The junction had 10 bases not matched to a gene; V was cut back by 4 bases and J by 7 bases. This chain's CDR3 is CASSSRDRPWEQYF. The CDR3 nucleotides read TGTGCCAGCAGTTCCCGGGACAGACCTTGGGAGCAGTACTTC.

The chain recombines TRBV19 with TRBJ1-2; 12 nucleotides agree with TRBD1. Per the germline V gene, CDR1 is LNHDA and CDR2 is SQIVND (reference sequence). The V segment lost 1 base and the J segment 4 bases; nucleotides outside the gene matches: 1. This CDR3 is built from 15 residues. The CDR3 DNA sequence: TGTGCCAGTAGTATAGGGGACAGGGGGCCCTATGGCTACACCTTC. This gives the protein CASSIGDRGPYGYTF. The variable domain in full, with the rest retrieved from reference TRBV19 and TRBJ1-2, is DGGITQSPKYLFRKEGQNVTLSCEQNLNHDAMYWYRQDPGQGLRLIYYSQIVNDFQKGDIAEGYSVSREKKESFPLTVTSAQKNPTAFYLCASSIGDRGPYGYTFGSGTRLTVV.

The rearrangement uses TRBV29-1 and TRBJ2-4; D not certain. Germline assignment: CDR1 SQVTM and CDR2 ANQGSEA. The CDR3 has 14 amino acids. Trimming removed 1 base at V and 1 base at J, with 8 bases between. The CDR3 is CSVEAPRAKNIQYF. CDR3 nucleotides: TGCAGCGTTGAAGCGCCGAGGGCCAAAAACATTCAGTACTTC.

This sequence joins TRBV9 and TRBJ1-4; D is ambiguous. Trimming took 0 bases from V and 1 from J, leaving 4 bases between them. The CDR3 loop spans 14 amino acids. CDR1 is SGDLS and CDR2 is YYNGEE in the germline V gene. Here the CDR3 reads CASSVGLTNEKLFF. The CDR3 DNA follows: TGTGCCAGCAGCGTAGGGCTAACTAATGAAAAACTGTTTTTT.

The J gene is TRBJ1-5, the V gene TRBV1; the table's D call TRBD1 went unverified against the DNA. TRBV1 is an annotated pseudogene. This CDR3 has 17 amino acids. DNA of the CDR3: TGCACCAGCAGGGACCGGGACAGGGGGCCAGTTAATCAGCCCCAGCATTTT. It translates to CTSRDRDRGPVNQPQHF.

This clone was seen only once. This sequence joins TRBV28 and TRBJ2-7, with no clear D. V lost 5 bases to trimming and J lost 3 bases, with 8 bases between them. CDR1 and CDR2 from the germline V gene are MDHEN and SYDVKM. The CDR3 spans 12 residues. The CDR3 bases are TGTGCCAGCAGTAGGAGTCTCTACGAGCAGTACTTC. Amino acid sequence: CASSRSLYEQYF.

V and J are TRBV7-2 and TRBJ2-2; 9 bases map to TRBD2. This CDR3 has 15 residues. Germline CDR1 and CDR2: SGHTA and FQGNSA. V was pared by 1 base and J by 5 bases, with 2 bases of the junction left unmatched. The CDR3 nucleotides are TGTGCCAGCAGCTTAGTTCTAGCGGGGACCGGGGAGCTGTTTTTT. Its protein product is CASSLVLAGTGELFF.

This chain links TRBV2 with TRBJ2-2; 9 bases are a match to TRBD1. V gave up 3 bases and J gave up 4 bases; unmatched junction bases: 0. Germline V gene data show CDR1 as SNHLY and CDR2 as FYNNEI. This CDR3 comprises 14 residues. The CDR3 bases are TGTGCCAGCAGTGAGGACAGGGGCACCGGGGAGCTGTTTTTT. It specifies CASSEDRGTGELFF.

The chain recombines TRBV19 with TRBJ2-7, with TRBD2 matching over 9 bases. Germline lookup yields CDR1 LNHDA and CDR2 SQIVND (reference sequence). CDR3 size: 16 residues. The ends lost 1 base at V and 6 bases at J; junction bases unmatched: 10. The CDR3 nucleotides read TGTGCCAGTAGTATAGGAAGTGCGGGGGGGCCCGGCGAGCAGTACTTC. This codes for CASSIGSAGGPGEQYF.

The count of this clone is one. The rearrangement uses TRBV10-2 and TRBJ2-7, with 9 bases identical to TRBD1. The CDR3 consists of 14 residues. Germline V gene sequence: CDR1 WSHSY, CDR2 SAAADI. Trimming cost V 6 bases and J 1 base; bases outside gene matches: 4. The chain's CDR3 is CASRGGTGSYEQYF. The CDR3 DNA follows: TGCGCCAGCAGAGGGGGGACAGGGTCCTACGAGCAGTACTTC.

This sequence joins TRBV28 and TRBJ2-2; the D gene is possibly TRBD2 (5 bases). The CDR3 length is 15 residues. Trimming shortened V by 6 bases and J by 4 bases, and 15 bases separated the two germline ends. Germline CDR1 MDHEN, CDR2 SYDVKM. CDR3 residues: CASSPQLDFTGELFF. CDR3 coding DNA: TGTGCCAGCAGCCCGCAACTAGACTTCACCGGGGAGCTGTTTTTT.

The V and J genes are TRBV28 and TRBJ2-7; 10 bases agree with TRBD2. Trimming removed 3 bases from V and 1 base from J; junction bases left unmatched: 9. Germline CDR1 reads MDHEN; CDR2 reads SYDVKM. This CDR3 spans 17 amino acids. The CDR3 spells CASSFFEGLAFSYEQYF. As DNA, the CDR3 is TGTGCCAGCAGTTTCTTTGAGGGACTAGCGTTTTCCTACGAGCAGTACTTC.

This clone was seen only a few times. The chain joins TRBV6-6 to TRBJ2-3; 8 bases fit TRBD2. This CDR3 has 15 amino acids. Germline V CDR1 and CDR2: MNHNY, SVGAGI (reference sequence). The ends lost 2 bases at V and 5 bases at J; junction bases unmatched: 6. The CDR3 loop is CASSYGSAGGDTQYF. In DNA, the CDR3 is TGTGCCAGCAGTTACGGGTCGGCGGGGGGAGATACGCAGTATTTT.

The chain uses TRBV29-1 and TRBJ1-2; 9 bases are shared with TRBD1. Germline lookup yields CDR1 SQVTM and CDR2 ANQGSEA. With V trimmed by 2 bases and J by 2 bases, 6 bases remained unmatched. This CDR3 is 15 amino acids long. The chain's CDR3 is CSVETRGQGNYGYTF. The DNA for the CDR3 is TGCAGCGTTGAAACCCGGGGACAGGGAAACTATGGCTACACCTTC.

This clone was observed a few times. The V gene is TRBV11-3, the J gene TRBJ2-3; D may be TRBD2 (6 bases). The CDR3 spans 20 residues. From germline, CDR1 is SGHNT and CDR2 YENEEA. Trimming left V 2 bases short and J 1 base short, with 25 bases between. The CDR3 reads CASSLKAGFKAGTCTDTQYF. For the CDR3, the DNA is TGTGCCAGCAGCTTAAAGGCGGGGTTTAAGGCGGGGACTTGCACAGATACGCAGTATTTT.

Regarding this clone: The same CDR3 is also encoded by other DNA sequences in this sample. The DNA for the CDR3 is TGTGCCAGCAGCTTGGGCGGGGTTGGTCAGCCCCAGCATTTT. Translating it yields CASSLGGVGQPQHF. The chain couples TRBV7-9 to TRBJ1-5, with no clear D. Trimming removed 3 bases from V and 6 bases from J, with 12 bases in between. Germline loops: CDR1 SEHNR, CDR2 FQNEAQ (reference sequence). The CDR3 covers 14 residues.

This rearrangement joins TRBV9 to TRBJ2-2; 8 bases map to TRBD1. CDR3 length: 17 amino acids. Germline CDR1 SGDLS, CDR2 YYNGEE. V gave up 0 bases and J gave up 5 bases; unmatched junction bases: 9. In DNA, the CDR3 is TGTGCCAGCAGCGTAGTTCAGGGGGCGCTTACGACCGGGGAGCTGTTTTTT. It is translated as CASSVVQGALTTGELFF.

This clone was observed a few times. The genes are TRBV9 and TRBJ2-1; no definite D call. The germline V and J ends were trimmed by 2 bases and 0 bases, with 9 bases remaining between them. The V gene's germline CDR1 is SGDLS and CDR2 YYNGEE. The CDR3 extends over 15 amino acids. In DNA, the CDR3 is TGTGCCAGCAGCGTTTTGGCTGACTCCTACAATGAGCAGTTCTTC. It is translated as CASSVLADSYNEQFF.

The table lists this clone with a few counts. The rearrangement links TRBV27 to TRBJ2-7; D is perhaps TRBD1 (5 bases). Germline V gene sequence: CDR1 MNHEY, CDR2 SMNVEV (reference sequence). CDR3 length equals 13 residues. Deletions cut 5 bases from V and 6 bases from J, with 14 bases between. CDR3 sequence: CASSPPWGGEQYF. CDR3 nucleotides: TGTGCCAGCAGTCCCCCATGGGGCGGCGAGCAGTACTTC.